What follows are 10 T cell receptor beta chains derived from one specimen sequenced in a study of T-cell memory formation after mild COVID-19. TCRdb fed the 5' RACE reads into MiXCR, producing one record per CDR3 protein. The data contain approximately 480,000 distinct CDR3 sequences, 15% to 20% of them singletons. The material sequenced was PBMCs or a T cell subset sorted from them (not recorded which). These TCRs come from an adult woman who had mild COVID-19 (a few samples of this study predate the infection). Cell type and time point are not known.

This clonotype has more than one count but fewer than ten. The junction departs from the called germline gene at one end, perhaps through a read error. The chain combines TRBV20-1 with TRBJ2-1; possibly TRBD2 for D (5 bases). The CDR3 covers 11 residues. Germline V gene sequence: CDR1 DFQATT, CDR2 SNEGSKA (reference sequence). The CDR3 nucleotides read TGCAGTGCTAGAGCCGGGATGGGTTTGCTCTTC. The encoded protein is CSARAGMGLLF.

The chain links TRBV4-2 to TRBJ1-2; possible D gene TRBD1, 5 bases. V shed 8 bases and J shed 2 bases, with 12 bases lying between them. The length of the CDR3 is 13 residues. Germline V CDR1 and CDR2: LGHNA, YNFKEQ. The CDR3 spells CASGGARNYGYTF. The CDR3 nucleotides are TGTGCCAGCGGAGGGGCTCGAAACTATGGCTACACCTTC.

This CDR3 is CASSVGTGLEAFF. The CDR3 DNA follows: TGTGCCAGCAGCGTAGGGACAGGGTTGGAAGCTTTCTTT. The chain recombines TRBV9 with TRBJ1-1; 8 bases map to TRBD1. This CDR3 is built from 13 residues. V was pared by 0 bases and J by 8 bases, with 3 bases of the junction left unmatched. From germline, CDR1 is SGDLS and CDR2 YYNGEE.

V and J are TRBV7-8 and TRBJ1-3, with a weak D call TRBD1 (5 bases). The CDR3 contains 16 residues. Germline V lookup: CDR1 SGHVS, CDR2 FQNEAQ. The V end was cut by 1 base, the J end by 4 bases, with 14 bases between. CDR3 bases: TGTGCCAGCAGCTTAGTGGGGCCCCCGATCGGAAACACCATATATTTT. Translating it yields CASSLVGPPIGNTIYF.

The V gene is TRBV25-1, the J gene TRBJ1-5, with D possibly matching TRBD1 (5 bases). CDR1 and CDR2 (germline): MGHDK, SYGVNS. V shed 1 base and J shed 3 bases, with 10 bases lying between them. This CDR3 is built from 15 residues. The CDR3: CASSESGTDNQPQHF. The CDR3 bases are TGTGCCAGCAGTGAATCGGGGACGGACAATCAGCCCCAGCATTTT.

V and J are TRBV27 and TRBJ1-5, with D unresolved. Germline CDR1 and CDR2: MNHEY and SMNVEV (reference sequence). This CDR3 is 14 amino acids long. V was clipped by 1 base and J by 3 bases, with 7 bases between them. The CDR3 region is CASSLYGTNQPQHF. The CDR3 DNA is TGTGCCAGCAGTTTATATGGCACCAATCAGCCCCAGCATTTT.

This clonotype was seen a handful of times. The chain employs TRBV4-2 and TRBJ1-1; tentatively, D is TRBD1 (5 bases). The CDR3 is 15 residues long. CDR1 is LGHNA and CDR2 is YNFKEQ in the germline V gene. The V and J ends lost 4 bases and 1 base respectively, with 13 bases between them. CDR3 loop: CASSRGGTTNTEAFF. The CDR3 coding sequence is TGTGCCAGCAGCCGAGGAGGGACGACGAACACTGAAGCTTTCTTT.

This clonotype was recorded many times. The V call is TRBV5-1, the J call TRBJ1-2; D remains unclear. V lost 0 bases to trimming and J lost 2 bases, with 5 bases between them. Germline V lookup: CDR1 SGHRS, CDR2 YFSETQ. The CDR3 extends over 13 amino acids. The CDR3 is CASSLDSNYGYTF. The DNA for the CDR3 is TGCGCCAGCAGCTTGGATAGCAACTATGGCTACACCTTC. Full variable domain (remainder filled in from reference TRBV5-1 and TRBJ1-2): KAGVTQTPRYLIKTRGQQVTLSCSPISGHRSVSWYQQTPGQGLQFLFEYFSETQRNKGNFPGRFSGRQFSNSRSEMNVSTLELGDSALYLCASSLDSNYGYTFGSGTRLTVV.

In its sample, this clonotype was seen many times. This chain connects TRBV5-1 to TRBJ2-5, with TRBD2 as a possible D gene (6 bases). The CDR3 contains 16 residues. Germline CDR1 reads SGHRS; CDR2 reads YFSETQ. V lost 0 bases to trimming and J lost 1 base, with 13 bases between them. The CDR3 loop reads CASSLVGLGFQETQYF. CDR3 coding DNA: TGCGCCAGCAGCTTGGTGGGACTTGGGTTCCAAGAGACCCAGTACTTC.

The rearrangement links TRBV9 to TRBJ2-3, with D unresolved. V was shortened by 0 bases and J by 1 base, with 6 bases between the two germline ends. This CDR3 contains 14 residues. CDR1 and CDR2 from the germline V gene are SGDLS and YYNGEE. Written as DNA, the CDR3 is TGTGCCAGCAGCGTAGTTTCTGGCACAGATACGCAGTATTTT. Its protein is CASSVVSGTDTQYF.